The present TCR beta chain was sequenced within a study of T cell changes during pregnancy in multiple sclerosis. TCRdb's copy holds only in-frame clones and misses some; the assay was immunoSEQ multiplex PCR. This table holds 90,000 or so clones, around 90% found once. V lost 1 base to trimming and J lost 3 bases; unmatched junction nucleotides: 9. The germline V gene has CDR1 LGHNA and CDR2 YSLEER. This CDR3 comprises 17 residues. The chain employs TRBV4-3 and TRBJ2-1, with TRBD2 matching 7 bases. Sample: peripheral blood, taken in the first trimester of pregnancy. The receptor was isolated from a female donor in good health, enrolled as a control in a pregnancy study. CDR3 in amino acids: CASSQVGGEIIYNEQFF. The CDR3 bases are TGCGCCAGCAGCCAAGTGGGAGGGGAAATTATCTACAATGAGCAGTTCTTC.